These 18 T cell receptor beta chains were sequenced from one sample in a study of cytomegalovirus exposure and HLA in healthy donors. The PCR had 60 Vbeta and 13 Jbeta primers. TCRdb keeps only in-frame clones here, not all; method: immunoSEQ multiplex PCR. This table holds over 100,000 clones, about 70% found once. Sequencing input: PBMCs. The source is a male donor in good health and CMV-seronegative.

J is TRBJ2-5 and V is TRBV30; the match to TRBD2 covers 8 bases. This CDR3 has 15 residues. J was trimmed by 2 bases and V by 4 bases; bases with no gene match: 9. Germline values: CDR1 GTSNPN, CDR2 SVGIG (reference sequence). The CDR3 nucleotides read TGTGCCTGGAACCGAGCGGGGGTCCCACAAGAGACCCAGTACTTC. Protein sequence: CAWNRAGVPQETQYF.

The J gene is TRBJ2-7, the V gene TRBV11-2, with 11 positions matching TRBD2. The CDR3 totals 15 residues. The germline V gene has CDR1 SGHAT and CDR2 FQNNGV. J lost 4 bases, V lost 8 bases, and 10 bases had no gene match. DNA for the CDR3: TGTGCCAGCCGAGGGCTAGCGGGGGGTCTGTACGAGCAGTACTTC. Translating gives CASRGLAGGLYEQYF.

Concerning this clone itself: Relative to the germline gene, one junction end is altered; a read error may explain this. The chain couples TRBV7-7 to TRBJ2-7; possible D gene TRBD1, 6 bases. This CDR3 contains 15 residues. The V gene's germline CDR1 is SSHAT and CDR2 FNYEAQ (reference sequence). The CDR3 nucleotides read TGTGCTAGCAGCTTAGAATTGGGGCAGGGGTACGAGCAGTACTTC. Residues: CASSLELGQGYEQYF.

V is TRBV21-1 and J is TRBJ2-1; TRBD1 is the table's D call, not checked against the DNA. TRBV21-1 is described as a pseudogene. The CDR3 totals 13 residues. CDR3 region: CASSKQGYNEQFF. The DNA for the CDR3 is TGTGCCAGCAGCAAACAGGGATACAATGAGCAGTTCTTC.

The table lists this clone with a few counts. This chain links TRBV11-2 with TRBJ2-6; D call uncertain. The germline V gene has CDR1 SGHAT and CDR2 FQNNGV. CDR3 length equals 14 residues. V gave up 5 bases and J gave up 4 bases, with 9 bases separating them. In DNA form, the CDR3 reads TGTGCCAGCAGCACCGGTCCCGGGGCCAACGTCCTGACTTTC. It encodes CASSTGPGANVLTF. Full variable domain (outside the CDR3, taken from reference TRBV11-2 and TRBJ2-6): EAGVAQSPRYKIIEKRQSVAFWCNPISGHATLYWYQQILGQGPKLLIQFQNNGVVDDSQLPKDRFSAERLKGVDSTLKIQPAKLEDSAVYLCASSTGPGANVLTFGAGSRLTVL.

The genes are TRBV11-2 and TRBJ2-7, with TRBD2 as a possible D gene (7 bases). CDR3 length: 14 residues. The V end was cut by 1 base, the J end by 3 bases, with 10 bases between. Germline loops: CDR1 SGHAT, CDR2 FQNNGV. CDR3 nucleotides: TGTGCCAGCAGCTTAGCGGGGGGCCTCTACGAGCAGTACTTC. It yields the protein CASSLAGGLYEQYF.

This sequence joins TRBV5-4 and TRBJ2-3; D not certain. The CDR3 consists of 13 residues. In germline, CDR1 is SGHNT, CDR2 YYREEE (reference sequence). V dropped 1 base and J dropped 2 bases, with 5 bases sitting between them. CDR3 in DNA: TGTGCCAGCAGCTTGCAGTTCACAGATACGCAGTATTTT. This sequence encodes CASSLQFTDTQYF.

The rearrangement joins TRBV4-1 to TRBJ2-3; 8 bases match TRBD2. Unmatched junction bases numbered 5, after V lost 0 bases and J lost 0 bases. The CDR3 has 17 amino acids. The V gene's germline CDR1 is MGHRA and CDR2 YSYEKL. CDR3 residues: CASSQDGAGVSTDTQYF. Written as DNA, the CDR3 is TGCGCCAGCAGCCAAGATGGAGCGGGGGTAAGCACAGATACGCAGTATTTT.

The chain joins TRBV6-6 to TRBJ1-1, with 9 bases lining up with TRBD1. Germline V CDR1 and CDR2: MNHNY, SVGAGI (reference sequence). The CDR3 is 13 amino acids. Trimming at V came to 7 bases and at J to 4 bases, leaving 4 bases not matched to a gene. The CDR3 nucleotides read TGTGCCAGCATAAACAGGGGGCTCACTGAAGCTTTCTTT. It codes for CASINRGLTEAFF.

This clone was counted only a few times. CDR3 coding DNA: TGTGCCAGCAGTTCGGACAGGGGGCTGGGGGAGACCCAGTACTTC. Translation: CASSSDRGLGETQYF. The chain employs TRBV6-5 and TRBJ2-5; TRBD1 matches at 11 bases. The CDR3 has 15 residues. The junction had 6 bases not matched to a gene; V was cut back by 4 bases and J by 5 bases. Germline V gives CDR1 MNHEY, CDR2 SVGAGI.

V is TRBV28 and J is TRBJ2-5; unclear D gene. The CDR3 runs 13 residues. V lost 0 bases, J lost 5 bases, and 7 bases lay in between. CDR1 MDHEN and CDR2 SYDVKM come from the germline V gene. In nucleotides, the CDR3 is TGTGCCAGCAGTTTATGGACACCCGAGACCCAGTACTTC. Amino acid sequence: CASSLWTPETQYF.

The rearrangement joins TRBV14 to TRBJ2-7, with 12 bases fitting TRBD2. With 4 bases clipped from V and 4 bases from J, the junction kept 5 bases outside the gene matches. Germline V CDR1 and CDR2: SGHDN, FVKESK. This CDR3 is built from 15 residues. The CDR3 protein is CASSPLAGGGYEQYF. The DNA of the CDR3 is TGTGCCAGCAGCCCCCTAGCGGGGGGGGGATACGAGCAGTACTTC.

The J gene is TRBJ1-1, the V gene TRBV5-1, with D tentatively TRBD1 (5 bases). This CDR3 has 18 amino acids. The V gene lost 0 bases and the J gene lost 0 bases, with 18 bases spanning the gap. The germline V gene encodes CDR1 SGHRS and CDR2 YFSETQ. CDR3 sequence: CASSLAGTKVIMNTEAFF. CDR3 DNA sequence: TGCGCCAGCAGCTTGGCAGGGACTAAGGTGATCATGAACACTGAAGCTTTCTTT.

This clone was observed a single time. The rearrangement uses TRBV14 and TRBJ1-1; the D gene is possibly TRBD1 (5 bases). Germline CDR1 is SGHDN and CDR2 is FVKESK. This CDR3 has 13 residues. Trimming left V 10 bases short and J 1 base short, with 13 bases between. The CDR3 spells CATAGGGNTEAFF. The CDR3, as DNA: TGTGCCACGGCCGGGGGGGGGAACACTGAAGCTTTCTTT. Combining the CDR3 with reference TRBV14 and TRBJ1-1 gives the whole variable domain EAGVTQFPSHSVIEKGQTVTLRCDPISGHDNLYWYRRVMGKEIKFLLHFVKESKQDESGMPNNRFLAERTGGTYSTLKVQPAELEDSGVYFCATAGGGNTEAFFGQGTRLTVV.

The J gene is TRBJ1-6, the V gene TRBV7-9, with a tentative D call TRBD1 (6 bases). CDR3 length equals 16 residues. Germline assignment: CDR1 SEHNR and CDR2 FQNEAQ (reference sequence). V shed 5 bases and J shed 10 bases, with 21 bases lying between them. CDR3 sequence: CASSLRQASGSSPLHF. In nucleotides, the CDR3 is TGTGCCAGCAGCCTAAGACAGGCTTCGGGAAGCTCACCCCTCCACTTT.

The genes are TRBV28 and TRBJ1-2; no firm D call. CDR3 length: 11 residues. The ends were cut back, 2 bases at V and 8 bases at J, with 6 bases in the middle. Germline CDR1 is MDHEN and CDR2 is SYDVKM. The CDR3 DNA reads TGTGCCAGCAGTTTAGGGAGAGGCTACACCTTC. Its protein product is CASSLGRGYTF.

The rearrangement links TRBV28 to TRBJ1-5; a weak D match, TRBD1 (5 bases). The CDR3 covers 15 residues. Germline V CDR1 and CDR2: MDHEN, SYDVKM. V lost 7 bases to trimming and J lost 5 bases, with 18 bases between them. This CDR3 reads CASTFRGGWDQPQHF. The DNA for the CDR3 is TGTGCCAGCACCTTCCGGGGGGGTTGGGATCAGCCCCAGCATTTT.

The chain carries TRBV5-1 and TRBJ2-3; TRBD2 matches at 9 bases. The CDR3 consists of 14 residues. V shed 4 bases, J shed 4 bases, and the junction held 4 bases outside the gene matches. Per the germline V gene, CDR1 is SGHRS and CDR2 is YFSETQ. CDR3 region: CASSRVAGADTQYF. DNA for the CDR3: TGCGCCAGCAGCCGCGTAGCGGGGGCAGATACGCAGTATTTT.